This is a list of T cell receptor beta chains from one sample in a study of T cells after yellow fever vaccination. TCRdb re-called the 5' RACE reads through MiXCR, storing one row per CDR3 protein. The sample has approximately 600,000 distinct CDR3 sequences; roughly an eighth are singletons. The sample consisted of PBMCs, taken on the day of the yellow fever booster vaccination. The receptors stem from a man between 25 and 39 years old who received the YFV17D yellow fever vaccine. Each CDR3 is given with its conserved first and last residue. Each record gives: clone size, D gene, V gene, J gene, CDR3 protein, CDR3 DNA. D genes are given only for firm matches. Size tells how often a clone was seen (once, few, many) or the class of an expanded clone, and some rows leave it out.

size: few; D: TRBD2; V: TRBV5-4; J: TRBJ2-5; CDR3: CASSLYSSGALKETQYF; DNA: TGTGCCAGCAGCTTGTATTCGAGCGGGGCGCTCAAAGAGACCCAGTACTTC
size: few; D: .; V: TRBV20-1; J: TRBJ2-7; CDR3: CSATPLRHRDSEQYF; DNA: TGCAGTGCTACTCCTCTCCGGCACAGGGATAGCGAGCAGTACTTC
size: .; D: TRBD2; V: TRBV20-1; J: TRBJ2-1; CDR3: CSARTGGTSGVVSYNEQFF; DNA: TGCAGTGCTAGAACGGGCGGTACTAGCGGGGTGGTCTCCTACAATGAGCAGTTCTTC
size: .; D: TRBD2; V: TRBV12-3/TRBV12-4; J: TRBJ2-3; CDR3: CASSLAGLAETSTDTQYF; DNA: TGTGCCAGCAGTTTAGCGGGACTAGCGGAAACTAGCACAGATACGCAGTATTTT
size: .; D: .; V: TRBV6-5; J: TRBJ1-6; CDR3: CASSYLTGTNSPLHF; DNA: TGTGCCAGCAGTTACTTGACAGGAACGAATTCACCCCTCCACTTT
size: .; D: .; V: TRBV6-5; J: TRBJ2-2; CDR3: CASINRGPSGTGELFF; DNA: TGTGCCAGCATCAATCGGGGCCCCTCGGGCACCGGGGAGCTGTTTTTT
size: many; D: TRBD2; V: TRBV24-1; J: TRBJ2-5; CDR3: CATSASAGGGAQYF; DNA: TGTGCCACCAGTGCGAGTGCGGGAGGCGGGGCCCAGTACTTC
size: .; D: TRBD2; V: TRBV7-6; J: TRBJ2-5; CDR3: CASSSGVAGGLETQYF; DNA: TGTGCCAGCAGCTCCGGAGTAGCGGGAGGGCTTGAGACCCAGTACTTC
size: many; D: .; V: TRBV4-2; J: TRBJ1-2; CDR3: CASSQDRSSFGYTF; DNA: TGTGCCAGCAGCCAAGACCGATCATCATTTGGCTACACCTTC
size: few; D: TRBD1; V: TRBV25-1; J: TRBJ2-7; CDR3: CASSLQGALYEQYF; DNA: TGTGCCAGCAGCCTACAGGGGGCGCTTTACGAGCAGTACTTC
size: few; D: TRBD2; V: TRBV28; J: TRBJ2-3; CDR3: CASSLTGGWEDTQYF; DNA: TGTGCCAGCAGTTTAACGGGAGGGTGGGAAGATACGCAGTATTTT
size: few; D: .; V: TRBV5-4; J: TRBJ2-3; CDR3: CASSLEEGGDTQYF; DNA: TGTGCCAGCAGCTTGGAGGAGGGCGGGGATACGCAGTATTTT
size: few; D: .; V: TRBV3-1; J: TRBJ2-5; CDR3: CASSQGILQETQYF; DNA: TGTGCCAGCAGCCAAGGCATACTCCAAGAGACCCAGTACTTC
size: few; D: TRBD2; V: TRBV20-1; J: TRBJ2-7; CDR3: CSAGLAGDFFYEQYF; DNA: TGCAGTGCTGGGTTAGCGGGAGACTTCTTTTACGAGCAGTACTTC
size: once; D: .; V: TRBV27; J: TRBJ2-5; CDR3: CASSLQALKTQYF; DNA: TGTGCCAGCAGTTTGCAGGCGTTGAAGACCCAGTACTTC
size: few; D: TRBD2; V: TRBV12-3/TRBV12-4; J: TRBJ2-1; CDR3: CASSFAGLAGVLSTYNEQFF; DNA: TGTGCCAGCAGTTTTGCAGGACTAGCGGGAGTCCTTTCTACCTACAATGAGCAGTTCTTC
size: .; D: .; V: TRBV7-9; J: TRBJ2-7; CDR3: CASSLWQSPYEQYF; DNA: TGTGCCAGCAGCTTATGGCAGAGCCCCTACGAGCAGTACTTC
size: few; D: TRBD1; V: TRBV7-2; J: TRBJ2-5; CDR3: CASSLSGTEQETQYF; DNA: TGTGCCAGCAGCTTATCCGGGACAGAGCAAGAGACCCAGTACTTC
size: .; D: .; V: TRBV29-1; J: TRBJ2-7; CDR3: CSVVPRDTPYEQYF; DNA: TGCAGCGTTGTACCCAGGGACACGCCCTACGAGCAGTACTTC
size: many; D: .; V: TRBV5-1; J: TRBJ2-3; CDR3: CASSFQGLGGTDTQYF; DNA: TGCGCCAGCAGCTTCCAGGGGCTAGGAGGCACAGATACGCAGTATTTT